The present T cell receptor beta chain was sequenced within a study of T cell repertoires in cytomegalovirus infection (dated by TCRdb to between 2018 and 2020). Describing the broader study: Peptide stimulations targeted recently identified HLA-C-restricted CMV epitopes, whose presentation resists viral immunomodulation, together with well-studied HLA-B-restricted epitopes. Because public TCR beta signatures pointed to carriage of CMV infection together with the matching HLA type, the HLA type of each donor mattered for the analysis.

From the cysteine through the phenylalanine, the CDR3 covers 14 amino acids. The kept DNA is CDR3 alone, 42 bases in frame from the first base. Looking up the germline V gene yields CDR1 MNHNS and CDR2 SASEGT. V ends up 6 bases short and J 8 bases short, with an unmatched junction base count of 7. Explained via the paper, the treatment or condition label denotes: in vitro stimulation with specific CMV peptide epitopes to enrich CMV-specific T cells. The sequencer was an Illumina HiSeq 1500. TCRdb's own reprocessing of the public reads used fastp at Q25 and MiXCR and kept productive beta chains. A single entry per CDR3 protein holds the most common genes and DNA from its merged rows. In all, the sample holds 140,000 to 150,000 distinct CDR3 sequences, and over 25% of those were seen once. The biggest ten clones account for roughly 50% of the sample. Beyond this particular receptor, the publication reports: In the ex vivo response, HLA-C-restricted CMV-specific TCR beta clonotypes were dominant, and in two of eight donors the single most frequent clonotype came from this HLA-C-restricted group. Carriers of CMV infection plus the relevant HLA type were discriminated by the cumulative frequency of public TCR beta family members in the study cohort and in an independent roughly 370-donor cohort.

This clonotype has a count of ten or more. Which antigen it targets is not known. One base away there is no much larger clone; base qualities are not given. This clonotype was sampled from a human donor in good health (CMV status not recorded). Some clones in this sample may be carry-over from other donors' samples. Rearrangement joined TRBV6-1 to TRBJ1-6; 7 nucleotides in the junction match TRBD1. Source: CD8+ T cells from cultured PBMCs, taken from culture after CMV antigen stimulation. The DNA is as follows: TGTGCCAGCAGATCGGGACAGAGATATTCACCCCTCCACTTT. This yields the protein CASRSGQRYSPLHF.